This TCR beta chain was retrieved from a study of blood T cell repertoires in COVID-19. Study-wide background: Italy, Spain and the United States were the sources of the convalescent and acute COVID-19 samples. PBMCs, B-cell-depleted T cells, or T cells provided the cDNA or gDNA that made up the material.

Seattle patient enrollment occurred during active infection, with longitudinal follow-up thereafter. Between the trimmed V and J ends, which lost 1 base and 3 bases, there was a span of 7 bases. CDR1 is SGDLS, CDR2 YYNGEE, per germline. This CDR3 region has 13 residues. Per the original methods: Reference gene primer amplification gave estimated nucleated cell counts. Here immunoSEQ multiplex PCR was the method, and the copy in TCRdb shows in-frame clones only, minus some. The DNA was the basis for D and trimming; V, J and clone size are from that table. Seen here are roughly 380,000 clones, 89% observed once, and the top ten hold less than 5%.

The material sequenced was peripheral blood. This receptor was obtained from a woman in her sixties or seventies with COVID-19, enrolled during active disease. The chain has TRBV9 and TRBJ1-2, with a weak D call TRBD1 (5 bases). The CDR3 region has the DNA TGTGCCAGCAGCGTACTACAGGACTATGGCTACACCTTC. Protein sequence: CASSVLQDYGYTF.